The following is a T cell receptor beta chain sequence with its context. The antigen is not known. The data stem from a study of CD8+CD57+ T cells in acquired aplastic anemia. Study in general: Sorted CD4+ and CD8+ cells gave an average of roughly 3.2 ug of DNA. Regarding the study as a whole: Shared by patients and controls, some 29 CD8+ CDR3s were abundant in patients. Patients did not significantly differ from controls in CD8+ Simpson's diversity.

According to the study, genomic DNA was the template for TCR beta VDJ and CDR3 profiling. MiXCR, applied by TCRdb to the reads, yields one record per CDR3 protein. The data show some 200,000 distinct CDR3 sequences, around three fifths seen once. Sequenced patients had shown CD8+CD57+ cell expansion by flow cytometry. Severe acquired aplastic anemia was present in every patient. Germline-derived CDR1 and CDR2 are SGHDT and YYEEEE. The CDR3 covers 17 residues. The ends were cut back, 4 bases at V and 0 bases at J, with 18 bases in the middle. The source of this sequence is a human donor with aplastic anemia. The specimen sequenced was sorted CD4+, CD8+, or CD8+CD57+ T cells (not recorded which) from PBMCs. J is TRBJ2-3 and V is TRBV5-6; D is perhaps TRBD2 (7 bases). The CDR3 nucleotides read TGTGCCAGCAGCCTCCTTGGGGGGGGACATAGCACAGATACGCAGTATTTT. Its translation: CASSLLGGGHSTDTQYF.